This TCR beta chain originates from a study of a mutant IDH1 vaccine in newly diagnosed glioma. Study observations and caveats: Pseudoprogression apparently lacked any relation to changes in top peripheral T cell clonotypes.

Notes on this clone: The antigen is undetermined.

Sequencing used immunoSEQ multiplex PCR; TCRdb keeps in-frame clones, though not all of them. The sample has tens of thousands of clones; 70% to 90% are singletons. This sample's time point: week 5, during vaccination. Every vaccine dose comprised 300 ug of mutant IDH1 20-mer peptide plus topical imiquimod. V was clipped by 3 bases and J by 3 bases, with 15 bases between them. CDR1 SGHDT and CDR2 YYEEEE come from the germline V gene. The CDR3 totals 15 residues. This receptor was taken from a man in his forties with glioma. V and J are TRBV5-6 and TRBJ2-5, with D possibly matching TRBD2 (5 bases). Specimen: PBMCs, collected from a glioma patient whose treatment included an IDH1 peptide vaccine. The CDR3 here is CASSYSTDYEETQYF. CDR3 DNA sequence: TGTGCCAGCAGCTACTCAACCGACTACGAAGAGACCCAGTACTTC.